The entry below describes one T cell receptor (beta chain). These data come from a study of T cell changes during pregnancy in multiple sclerosis. TCRdb keeps only in-frame clones here, not all; method: immunoSEQ multiplex PCR. The sample records 84,000 or so clones, about 94% being singletons. After removal of 6 bases from V and 10 bases from J, the junction contained 10 bases not matched to a gene. Per germline, CDR1 MNHEY and CDR2 SVGAGI. The CDR3 is made up of 15 amino acids. Sequences were derived from peripheral blood, sampled in the third trimester of pregnancy. The clonotype was recovered from a female donor with multiple sclerosis, enrolled in a pregnancy study. The chain is built from TRBV6-5 and TRBJ2-1, with 12 bases fitting TRBD2. CDR3 sequence: CASSLRLAGDNEQFF. CDR3 coding DNA: TGTGCCAGCAGCCTCAGACTAGCGGGAGATAACGAGCAGTTCTTC.